This T cell receptor beta chain derives from a study of T cell repertoires in cytomegalovirus infection. Findings of the study overall: Cumulated frequencies of public TCR beta families served to identify carriers of CMV plus the relevant HLA.

This clonotype was detected a few times. What it binds is unknown. V trimming: 7 bases; J trimming: 2 bases; junction bases outside the gene matches: 11. CDR1 and CDR2 from the germline V gene are SGDLS and YYNGEE. The CDR3 covers 15 residues. TCRdb redid the calling of the reads with MiXCR, one entry per CDR3 protein. This sample has 200,000 or so distinct CDR3 sequences, with roughly 28% found just once. The clonotype comes from a human donor in good health (CMV status not recorded). Some clones in this sample may be carry-over from other donors' samples. The chain recombines TRBV9 with TRBJ2-7, with TRBD1 matching over 8 bases. The sample consisted of PBMCs. DNA of the CDR3: TGTGCCAGCGGACCGCGCCAGGGGGCAACCTACGAGCAGTACTTC. It encodes CASGPRQGATYEQYF.